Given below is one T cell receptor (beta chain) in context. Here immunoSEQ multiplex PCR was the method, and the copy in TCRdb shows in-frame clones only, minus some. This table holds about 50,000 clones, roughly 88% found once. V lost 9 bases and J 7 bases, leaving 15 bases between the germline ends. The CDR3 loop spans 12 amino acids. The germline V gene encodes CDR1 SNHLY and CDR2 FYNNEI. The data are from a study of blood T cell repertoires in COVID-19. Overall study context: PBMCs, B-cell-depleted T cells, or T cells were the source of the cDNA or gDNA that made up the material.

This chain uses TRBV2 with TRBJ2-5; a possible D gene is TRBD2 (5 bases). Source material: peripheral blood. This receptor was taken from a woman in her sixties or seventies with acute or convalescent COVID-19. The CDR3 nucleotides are TGTGCCAGTCGTGGACTCGAGGGGACCCAGTACTTC. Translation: CASRGLEGTQYF. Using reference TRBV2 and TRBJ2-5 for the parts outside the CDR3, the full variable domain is EPEVTQTPSHQVTQMGQEVILRCVPISNHLYFYWYRQILGQKVEFLVSFYNNEISEKSEIFDDQFSVERPDGSNFTLKIRSTKLEDSAMYFCASRGLEGTQYFGPGTRLLVL.